Shown below are 32 T cell receptor beta chains from a single sample sequenced in a study of blood T cell repertoires in COVID-19. Some clones are missing from TCRdb's copy, which holds only in-frame ones; the method was immunoSEQ multiplex PCR. The sample includes around 200,000 clones, 75% to 90% of them seen just once. The sample consisted of peripheral blood. The source is a man aged 35 to 55 with acute or convalescent COVID-19.

The chain carries TRBV5-1 and TRBJ1-1, with D uncertain. The CDR3 length is 14 residues. The V and J ends lost 4 bases and 1 base respectively, with 11 bases between them. Germline loops: CDR1 SGHRS, CDR2 YFSETQ. The CDR3 sequence: CASSRRGENTEAFF. Written as DNA, the CDR3 is TGCGCCAGCAGCCGACGGGGAGAGAACACTGAAGCTTTCTTT. The full variable domain, with the rest looked up from reference TRBV5-1 and TRBJ1-1, is KAGVTQTPRYLIKTRGQQVTLSCSPISGHRSVSWYQQTPGQGLQFLFEYFSETQRNKGNFPGRFSGRQFSNSRSEMNVSTLELGDSALYLCASSRRGENTEAFFGQGTRLTVV.

The rearrangement joins TRBV27 to TRBJ2-5; D unclear. The CDR3 has 16 amino acids. Germline lookup yields CDR1 MNHEY and CDR2 SMNVEV (reference sequence). The ends were cut back, 4 bases at V and 4 bases at J, with 19 bases in the middle. The CDR3 DNA reads TGTGCCAGCAGTTCCACCGCGGCAGTTCCAAGAGAGACCCAGTACTTC. This translates into CASSSTAAVPRETQYF.

The V call is TRBV4-1, the J call TRBJ1-4; D is ambiguous. V was cut by 4 bases and J by 6 bases, with 15 bases left in between. Germline lookup yields CDR1 MGHRA and CDR2 YSYEKL. The CDR3 is 15 amino acids. CDR3 DNA sequence: TGCGCCAGCAGCCGTGTGCCGGGAGACTATGAAAAACTGTTTTTT. Its protein is CASSRVPGDYEKLFF.

V gene TRBV6-5 combines with J gene TRBJ1-4; D is perhaps TRBD1 (5 bases). Deletions cut 4 bases from V and 4 bases from J, with 13 bases between. Germline loops: CDR1 MNHEY, CDR2 SVGAGI. This CDR3 comprises 15 residues. In nucleotides, the CDR3 is TGTGCCAGCAGTTTTGGCAGGGCTAGTAATGAAAAACTGTTTTTT. Its protein product is CASSFGRASNEKLFF.

The chain employs TRBV7-9 and TRBJ1-4; the D is unclear. Trimming stripped 0 bases from V and 4 bases from J, with 12 bases between. Germline V CDR1 and CDR2: SEHNR, FQNEAQ (reference sequence). The CDR3 has 16 residues. The CDR3 region is CASSLASQALNEKLFF. The DNA for the CDR3 is TGTGCCAGCAGCTTAGCGAGTCAGGCCCTTAATGAAAAACTGTTTTTT.

J is TRBJ1-2 and V is TRBV10-3, with TRBD1 identical over 10 bases. In germline, CDR1 is ENHRY, CDR2 SYGVKD. The CDR3 is 15 amino acids. J gave up 5 bases and V 0 bases, and 3 bases lay outside the gene matches. The CDR3 sequence is CAISESGTGAYGYTF. In DNA, the CDR3 is TGTGCCATCAGTGAGTCGGGGACAGGGGCTTATGGCTACACCTTC.

The chain uses TRBV9 and TRBJ2-2; 7 nucleotides align to TRBD2. The CDR3 is 15 residues long. CDR1 and CDR2 from the germline V gene are SGDLS and YYNGEE. The V and J ends lost 2 bases and 1 base, in that order; junction bases with no gene match: 2. In DNA form, the CDR3 reads TGTGCCAGCAGCGTGGGCGGGGGGAACACCGGGGAGCTGTTTTTT. As protein: CASSVGGGNTGELFF.

To note about this clone: Other DNA sequences in this sample translate to the same CDR3. This chain connects TRBV7-9 to TRBJ1-1; D possibly corresponds to TRBD1 (5 bases). The V gene's germline CDR1 is SEHNR and CDR2 FQNEAQ (reference sequence). The CDR3 sequence is 14 residues long. V was pared by 2 bases and J by 1 base, with 8 bases between. The CDR3 DNA is TGTGCCAGCAGCTTACAGGGCCCGAACACTGAAGCTTTCTTT. Translation gives CASSLQGPNTEAFF.

The J gene is TRBJ1-6, the V gene TRBV7-8; the match to TRBD1 covers 7 bases. The CDR3 totals 18 residues. Germline CDR1 SGHVS, CDR2 FQNEAQ. Trimming at V came to 5 bases and at J to 4 bases, leaving 14 bases not matched to a gene. CDR3 DNA: TGTGCCAGCAGCCGATATCCTACAAGGGACAGATATAATTCACCCCTCCACTTT. This translates into CASSRYPTRDRYNSPLHF.

This chain links TRBV29-1 with TRBJ2-1; 7 bases fit TRBD2. V dropped 4 bases and J dropped 6; count of bases not matched to a gene: 9. The length of the CDR3 is 14 residues. Germline-derived CDR1 and CDR2 are SQVTM and ANQGSEA. As DNA, the CDR3 is TGCAGCGTTGCTGGGGACTACCCGCGCAATGAGCAGTTCTTC. Translating it yields CSVAGDYPRNEQFF.

This clone was observed a few times. The chain couples TRBV27 to TRBJ1-4; 7 nucleotides agree with TRBD1. The CDR3 consists of 15 residues. J lost 8 bases, V lost 6 bases, and 12 bases had no gene match. Germline values: CDR1 MNHEY, CDR2 SMNVEV (reference sequence). This CDR3 is CASSQGVSAREKLFF. In nucleotides, the CDR3 is TGTGCCAGCAGCCAGGGGGTTTCGGCTCGCGAAAAACTGTTTTTT.

The chain combines TRBV6-5 with TRBJ2-7; perhaps TRBD2 as D (5 bases). Germline assignment: CDR1 MNHEY and CDR2 SVGAGI. The CDR3 consists of 13 residues. Trimming took off 5 bases at V and 3 bases at J, with 11 bases between the two ends. The CDR3 region has the DNA TGTGCCAGCAGTCAATCCGGGAACTACGAGCAGTACTTC. Protein: CASSQSGNYEQYF.

This clone is a singleton in its sample. The V gene is TRBV25-1, the J gene TRBJ1-2, with 7 nucleotides matching TRBD1. V trimming: 6 bases; J trimming: 6 bases; junction bases outside the gene matches: 10. CDR1 and CDR2 (germline): MGHDK, SYGVNS. This CDR3 has 14 residues. Here the CDR3 reads CASSRTGESDGYTF. The CDR3 DNA reads TGTGCCAGCAGCCGAACAGGGGAGTCGGATGGCTACACCTTC.

The chain uses TRBV19 and TRBJ2-5; tentatively, D is TRBD2 (5 bases). CDR1 is LNHDA and CDR2 is SQIVND in the germline V gene (reference sequence). V lost 3 bases to trimming and J lost 1 base, with 12 bases between them. This CDR3 has 15 residues. This CDR3 is CASSISTSGQETQYF. As DNA, the CDR3 is TGTGCCAGTAGTATCTCTACCAGCGGCCAAGAGACCCAGTACTTC.

This chain joins TRBV28 and TRBJ2-7; 7 bases agree with TRBD1. Germline CDR1 is MDHEN and CDR2 is SYDVKM. This CDR3 has 15 residues. The V gene end was trimmed by 0 bases and the J gene end by 2 bases; junction bases not matched to a gene: 4. In DNA form, the CDR3 reads TGTGCCAGCAGTTTATGGAAGACAGGGACCTACGAGCAGTACTTC. As protein: CASSLWKTGTYEQYF.

V and J are TRBV4-3 and TRBJ1-1; maybe TRBD1 (5 bases). The germline gives CDR1 LGHNA, CDR2 YSLEER. The CDR3 has 16 residues. With 3 bases removed from V and 1 base from J, the gap between germline ends came to 15 bases. CDR3 nucleotides: TGCGCCAGCAGCCACTCTTACGGGGGGACGAACACTGAAGCTTTCTTT. This codes for CASSHSYGGTNTEAFF.

This chain connects TRBV6-1 to TRBJ1-1, with D hard to call. CDR3 length equals 14 residues. From germline, CDR1 is MNHNS and CDR2 SASEGT. The V gene lost 2 bases and the J gene lost 4 bases, with 11 bases spanning the gap. The CDR3 DNA reads as TGTGCCAGCAGTGAACCGGGGTTGGTCACTGAAGCTTTCTTT. This codes for CASSEPGLVTEAFF.

The rearrangement links TRBV7-2 to TRBJ2-1; 8 bases align to TRBD1. This CDR3 spans 15 amino acids. Germline V gives CDR1 SGHTA, CDR2 FQGNSA. V lost 5 bases and J lost 7; bases outside the gene matches: 10. CDR3 residues: CASSLGGTGRNEQFF. The CDR3 nucleotides are TGTGCCAGCAGCCTAGGTGGGACAGGACGGAATGAGCAGTTCTTC.

The chain joins TRBV5-1 to TRBJ1-2, with 10 bases matching TRBD1. The CDR3 spans 14 residues. V gave up 4 bases and J gave up 6 bases; unmatched junction bases: 6. CDR1 is SGHRS and CDR2 is YFSETQ in the germline V gene. CDR3 residues: CASSIGQGGDGYTF. Written as DNA, the CDR3 is TGCGCCAGCAGCATAGGACAGGGGGGTGATGGCTACACCTTC.

This sequence joins TRBV5-1 and TRBJ1-1; 7 bases fit TRBD1. The length of the CDR3 is 13 residues. Germline CDR1 SGHRS, CDR2 YFSETQ. The J segment lost 6 bases and the V segment lost 4 bases, leaving 6 bases of the junction unmatched. The CDR3: CASSPDRWPEAFF. CDR3 bases: TGCGCCAGCAGCCCGGACAGGTGGCCTGAAGCTTTCTTT.

The chain joins TRBV27 to TRBJ1-2; 10 bases map to TRBD1. J was trimmed by 8 bases and V by 7 bases; bases with no gene match: 16. There are 16 residues in the CDR3. CDR1 and CDR2 from the germline V gene are MNHEY and SMNVEV (reference sequence). The CDR3 reads CASMIMAGTGVGGYTF. As DNA, the CDR3 is TGTGCCAGCATGATAATGGCCGGGACAGGGGTCGGCGGCTACACCTTC.

V gene TRBV6-5 combines with J gene TRBJ1-5; D may be TRBD1 (5 bases). The ends were cut back, 6 bases at V and 3 bases at J, with 12 bases in the middle. Germline V lookup: CDR1 MNHEY, CDR2 SVGAGI. The CDR3 extends over 14 amino acids. CDR3 nucleotide sequence: TGTGCCAGCAGCTCAGGGTTTGACAATCAGCCCCAGCATTTT. Translating gives CASSSGFDNQPQHF.

V gene TRBV19 combines with J gene TRBJ2-3; D possibly corresponds to TRBD2 (5 bases). Germline CDR1 is LNHDA and CDR2 is SQIVND (reference sequence). The V end was cut by 4 bases, the J end by 5 bases, with 22 bases between. CDR3 length equals 17 residues. Here the CDR3 DNA reads TGTGCCAGTAGTACTCCCCCGCGGGCCTATACCGGAGATACGCAGTATTTT. It yields the protein CASSTPPRAYTGDTQYF.

V gene TRBV7-3 combines with J gene TRBJ2-7; TRBD2 matches 8 bases. Germline CDR1 is SGHTA and CDR2 is FQGTGA. Trimming took 1 base from V and 4 from J; bases not matched to a gene: 30. This CDR3 spans 23 amino acids. The CDR3 loop reads CASSLSPRWFAGGQPALIYEQYF. The CDR3 DNA follows: TGTGCCAGCAGCTTAAGCCCCCGGTGGTTTGCGGGGGGCCAACCCGCCCTTATATACGAGCAGTACTTC.

The chain couples TRBV5-4 to TRBJ1-1; D unclear. CDR3 size: 14 residues. Germline values: CDR1 SGHNT, CDR2 YYREEE (reference sequence). V lost 0 bases to trimming and J lost 2 bases, with 8 bases between them. The chain's CDR3 is CASSLAGINTEAFF. CDR3 in DNA: TGTGCCAGCAGCTTGGCCGGGATTAACACTGAAGCTTTCTTT.

The chain links TRBV11-2 to TRBJ1-5, with D maybe TRBD1 (6 bases). The CDR3 totals 17 residues. Trimming pared 1 base from V and 4 bases from J, leaving 17 bases between. Germline loops: CDR1 SGHAT, CDR2 FQNNGV. CDR3 loop: CASSLGKGGEDNQPQHF. The CDR3 DNA follows: TGTGCCAGCAGCTTAGGAAAAGGGGGGGAGGATAATCAGCCCCAGCATTTT.

The chain carries TRBV30 and TRBJ2-7, with 9 bases aligning to TRBD1. The CDR3 spans 15 residues. Germline V gene sequence: CDR1 GTSNPN, CDR2 SVGIG (reference sequence). Unmatched junction bases numbered 4, after V lost 1 base and J lost 0 bases. This CDR3 reads CAWSAGTGPSYEQYF. The CDR3 DNA sequence: TGTGCCTGGAGTGCCGGGACAGGGCCCTCCTACGAGCAGTACTTC.

Regarding this clone: Other nucleotide sequences in the sample specify the same CDR3. The chain recombines TRBV18 with TRBJ2-6, with 7 bases aligning to TRBD1. The V and J ends lost 3 bases and 2 bases, in that order; junction bases with no gene match: 1. This CDR3 comprises 15 residues. CDR1 and CDR2 (germline): KGHSH, LQKENI. The CDR3 nucleotides read TGTGCCAGCTCACCGACAGGGACTGGGGCCAACGTCCTGACTTTC. Its translation is CASSPTGTGANVLTF.

The chain couples TRBV6-5 to TRBJ1-4; TRBD1 agrees at 7 bases. Losses at the gene ends were 6 bases for V and 4 bases for J; bases not matched to a gene: 8. This CDR3 is 15 amino acids long. Germline CDR1 is MNHEY and CDR2 is SVGAGI. The CDR3 DNA reads as TGTGCCAGCAGCCGTAACAGGGGTCTTAATGAAAAACTGTTTTTT. Translation gives CASSRNRGLNEKLFF.

V usage is TRBV28 and J usage is TRBJ2-7; tentative D call: TRBD1 (6 bases). Trimming took off 8 bases at V and 6 bases at J, with 23 bases between the two ends. Germline V gene data show CDR1 as MDHEN and CDR2 as SYDVKM. The CDR3 is 15 amino acids. This CDR3 is CASGIFRGGLGEQYF. As DNA, the CDR3 is TGTGCCAGCGGGATCTTCAGGGGCGGTCTAGGCGAGCAGTACTTC.

The chain uses TRBV30 and TRBJ1-3; perhaps TRBD1 as D (6 bases). Trimming took 0 bases from V and 3 from J, leaving 12 bases between them. CDR1 is GTSNPN and CDR2 is SVGIG in the germline V gene (reference sequence). The CDR3 has 15 amino acids. The CDR3: CAWSVTGPYGNTIYF. CDR3 nucleotide sequence: TGTGCCTGGAGTGTCACAGGGCCTTATGGAAACACCATATATTTT. The full variable domain, completed using reference TRBV30 and TRBJ1-3, is SQTIHQWPATLVQPVGSPLSLECTVEGTSNPNLYWYRQAAGRGLQLLFYSVGIGQISSEVPQNLSASRPQDRQFILSSKKLLLSDSGFYLCAWSVTGPYGNTIYFGEGSWLTVV.

The chain uses TRBV6-5 and TRBJ2-7, with D perhaps TRBD2 (5 bases). Germline assignment: CDR1 MNHEY and CDR2 SVGAGI. There are 14 residues in the CDR3. V gave up 2 bases and J gave up 7 bases, with 15 bases separating them. CDR3 nucleotides: TGTGCCAGCAGTTACGGGTCCGGGGAGAGAGAGCAGTACTTC. It yields the protein CASSYGSGEREQYF.